A single sample gave rise to the 22 T cell receptor beta chains below, sequenced in a study of cytomegalovirus exposure and HLA in healthy donors. PCR amplification relied on 60 Vbeta primers (plus 13 Jbeta primers). Profiling relied on immunoSEQ multiplex PCR, and the TCRdb table lists in-frame clones only, not all of them. The profile shows over 70,000 clones, approximately 70% of them singletons. The sequenced sample consisted of PBMCs. The origin of the receptors is a woman between 45 and 65 years old in good health and CMV-seropositive.

The V and J genes are TRBV4-1 and TRBJ1-6; D is possibly TRBD1 (5 bases). This CDR3 region has 16 residues. Germline-derived CDR1 and CDR2 are MGHRA and YSYEKL. V was pared by 0 bases and J by 9 bases, with 15 bases between. For the CDR3, the DNA is TGCGCCAGCAGCCAAGATCGGTTAGGGGAATTTTCACCCCTCCACTTT. This sequence encodes CASSQDRLGEFSPLHF.

The gene calls are TRBV5-1 and TRBJ2-7; D might be TRBD2 (6 bases). The germline V gene has CDR1 SGHRS and CDR2 YFSETQ. CDR3 length: 13 amino acids. Trimming shortened V by 4 bases and J by 3 bases, and 11 bases separated the two germline ends. CDR3 region: CASSMAGNYEQYF. CDR3 nucleotide sequence: TGCGCCAGCAGCATGGCGGGAAACTACGAGCAGTACTTC. Supplemented by reference TRBV5-1 and TRBJ2-7, the full variable domain reads KAGVTQTPRYLIKTRGQQVTLSCSPISGHRSVSWYQQTPGQGLQFLFEYFSETQRNKGNFPGRFSGRQFSNSRSEMNVSTLELGDSALYLCASSMAGNYEQYFGPGTRLTVT.

Written as DNA, the CDR3 is TGTGCCAGCAGGAGGCTAGCGTTCTACGAGCAGTACTTC. As protein: CASRRLAFYEQYF. This chain connects TRBV27 to TRBJ2-7, with D tentatively TRBD2 (6 bases). Deletions cut 6 bases from V and 3 bases from J, with 12 bases between. CDR1 and CDR2 (germline): MNHEY, SMNVEV (reference sequence). This CDR3 is 13 amino acids long.

As regards this clone: The junction differs from germline at one of its ends, possibly a read error. CDR3 in DNA: TGTTCCAGCAGCTTAAGACAGGGGGCTACCTCCTACGAGCAGTACTTC. It translates to CSSSLRQGATSYEQYF. This rearrangement joins TRBV7-9 to TRBJ2-7; TRBD1 matches 10 bases. CDR1 SEHNR and CDR2 FQNEAQ come from the germline V gene (reference sequence). This CDR3 is built from 16 residues. The full variable domain, rest sourced from reference TRBV7-9 and TRBJ2-7, is DTGVSQNPRHKITKRGQNVTFRCDPISEHNRLYWYRQTLGQGPEFLTYFQNEAQLEKSRLLSDRFSAERPKGSFSTLEIQRTEQGDSAMYLCSSSLRQGATSYEQYFGPGTRLTVT.

The chain is built from TRBV9 and TRBJ2-1; D not resolved. The CDR3 covers 12 residues. V was shortened by 3 bases and J by 8 bases, with 9 bases between the two germline ends. Germline CDR1 and CDR2: SGDLS and YYNGEE. CDR3 residues: CASSATHDEQFF. The CDR3 DNA sequence: TGTGCCAGCAGCGCGACACACGATGAGCAGTTCTTC.

On this clone: This is likely a read error, given that the CDR3 carries no conserved phenylalanine or tryptophan at its end. V is TRBV30 and J is TRBJ1-2; D is ambiguous. Germline assignment: CDR1 GTSNPN and CDR2 SVGIG (reference sequence). With 0 bases removed from V and 4 bases from J, the gap between germline ends came to 6 bases. The CDR3 has 12 amino acids. The CDR3 loop is CAWSVGGYGYTL. CDR3 sequence (DNA): TGTGCCTGGAGTGTAGGCGGCTATGGCTACACCCTC.

The genes are TRBV7-2 and TRBJ2-2; 12 bases fit TRBD2. The germline gives CDR1 SGHTA, CDR2 FQGNSA. The J segment lost 8 bases and the V segment lost 3 bases, leaving 10 bases of the junction unmatched. The CDR3 is made up of 17 amino acids. In DNA form, the CDR3 reads TGTGCCAGCAGCTTTACCTCGACTAGCGGGGGTGGAGGGGAGCTGTTTTTT. This translates into CASSFTSTSGGGGELFF.

The chain combines TRBV18 with TRBJ2-7; TRBD1 aligns across 8 bases. The J segment lost 3 bases and the V segment lost 4 bases, leaving 8 bases of the junction unmatched. Germline V gene sequence: CDR1 KGHSH, CDR2 LQKENI. The CDR3 length is 15 residues. Written as DNA, the CDR3 is TGTGCCAGCTCACTCGCCAGGGGGCATGGCTACGAGCAGTACTTC. This translates into CASSLARGHGYEQYF.

The chain recombines TRBV20-1 with TRBJ1-1; D ambiguous. Between the trimmed V and J ends, which lost 0 bases and 11 bases, there was a span of 10 bases. There are 11 residues in the CDR3. Germline loops: CDR1 DFQATT, CDR2 SNEGSKA (reference sequence). CDR3 nucleotides: TGCAGTGCTAGAGACGCAATACTGGCTTTCTTT. It is translated as CSARDAILAFF.

Comment on this clone: Other DNA sequences within the sample encode an identical CDR3. V and J are TRBV19 and TRBJ1-5; no reliable D call. This CDR3 contains 16 residues. V gave up 3 bases and J gave up 2 bases, with 14 bases separating them. Germline CDR1 is LNHDA and CDR2 is SQIVND (reference sequence). The CDR3 DNA is TGTGCCAGTAGTATTCCCCGGGGTCGAGGCAATCAGCCCCAGCATTTT. Protein: CASSIPRGRGNQPQHF.

This clone was seen more than once but under ten times. The chain employs TRBV6-5 and TRBJ2-7; 8 bases match TRBD1. V lost 0 bases and J lost 5; bases outside the gene matches: 6. This CDR3 region has 15 residues. Germline loops: CDR1 MNHEY, CDR2 SVGAGI. The CDR3 DNA reads as TGTGCCAGCAGTTACTCGATTGCAGGGGGCCACGAGCAGTACTTC. As protein: CASSYSIAGGHEQYF.

V gene TRBV30 combines with J gene TRBJ2-3; 8 bases fit TRBD2. Germline CDR1 is GTSNPN and CDR2 is SVGIG (reference sequence). The CDR3 runs to 15 residues. V lost 0 bases and J lost 2; bases outside the gene matches: 4. The CDR3 nucleotides are TGTGCCTGGAGTGTGGCGGGGGGAATCACAGATACGCAGTATTTT. Amino acid sequence: CAWSVAGGITDTQYF.

This chain joins TRBV6-1 and TRBJ2-3; 8 bases agree with TRBD1. This CDR3 spans 14 amino acids. The germline V gene has CDR1 MNHNS and CDR2 SASEGT. Unmatched junction bases numbered 3, after V lost 6 bases and J lost 1 base. In DNA, the CDR3 is TGTGCCAGCAGCCCACAGGGGGGCACAGATACGCAGTATTTT. It is translated as CASSPQGGTDTQYF.

V and J are TRBV28 and TRBJ2-7; D is perhaps TRBD2 (5 bases). Trimming took off 6 bases at V and 2 bases at J, with 14 bases between the two ends. Germline CDR1 reads MDHEN; CDR2 reads SYDVKM. CDR3 length: 14 amino acids. The CDR3 bases are TGTGCCAGCAGACGGACTTATGGGGCCTACGAGCAGTACTTC. Translating it yields CASRRTYGAYEQYF.

The chain joins TRBV27 to TRBJ1-2; 7 positions agree with TRBD1. Losses at the gene ends were 5 bases for V and 4 bases for J; bases not matched to a gene: 10. This CDR3 is 15 amino acids long. CDR1 and CDR2 (germline): MNHEY, SMNVEV (reference sequence). This chain's CDR3 is CASSRRTGMSYGYTF. The CDR3 DNA reads as TGTGCCAGCAGTAGACGGACAGGCATGAGCTATGGCTACACCTTC.

The chain uses TRBV4-3 and TRBJ2-7; 8 bases fit TRBD1. The ends lost 1 base at V and 6 bases at J; junction bases unmatched: 5. In germline, CDR1 is LGHNA, CDR2 YSLEER. This CDR3 is 14 amino acids long. In nucleotides, the CDR3 is TGCGCCAGCAGCCAAGGAGGGACAGGCTCCGAGCAGTACTTC. Protein sequence: CASSQGGTGSEQYF.

The rearrangement joins TRBV6-4 to TRBJ1-2, with 9 bases that match TRBD1. In germline, CDR1 is MRHNA, CDR2 SNTAGT. Germline trimming cut 5 bases from V and 8 bases from J; bases unmatched to any gene: 6. The CDR3 consists of 13 residues. The CDR3 nucleotides are TGTGCCAGCAGTTCCGGGACAGGGAGCGGCTACACCTTC. Its protein product is CASSSGTGSGYTF.

This chain uses TRBV10-3 with TRBJ1-1, with 7 bases lining up with TRBD1. Trimming removed 5 bases from V and 7 bases from J; junction bases left unmatched: 4. Germline V lookup: CDR1 ENHRY, CDR2 SYGVKD. This CDR3 has 12 residues. In DNA form, the CDR3 reads TGTGCCATCAGTCTACAGGGGTTTGAAGCTTTCTTT. As protein: CAISLQGFEAFF.

The chain carries TRBV13 and TRBJ1-1; possible D gene TRBD1, 6 bases. The CDR3 sequence is 15 residues long. Germline loops: CDR1 PRHDT, CDR2 FYEKMQ (reference sequence). The V gene lost 5 bases and the J gene lost 1 base, with 14 bases spanning the gap. CDR3: CASSRSGGANTEAFF. The DNA of the CDR3 is TGTGCCAGCAGCCGCAGTGGGGGGGCGAACACTGAAGCTTTCTTT.

The chain joins TRBV7-2 to TRBJ2-3; D unresolved. From germline, CDR1 is SGHTA and CDR2 FQGNSA. The germline V and J ends were trimmed by 2 bases and 2 bases, with 11 bases remaining between them. This CDR3 is built from 15 residues. DNA for the CDR3: TGTGCCAGCAGCTTAAGCTCGGGTCTCACAGATACGCAGTATTTT. Residues: CASSLSSGLTDTQYF.

This rearrangement joins TRBV2 to TRBJ1-1; 7 nucleotides line up with TRBD1. Germline loops: CDR1 SNHLY, CDR2 FYNNEI. The V gene end was trimmed by 2 bases and the J gene end by 7 bases; junction bases not matched to a gene: 7. This CDR3 is built from 14 residues. In nucleotides, the CDR3 is TGTGCCAGCAGTGAAATCGGGACAGTAAATGAAGCTTTCTTT. Amino acids: CASSEIGTVNEAFF.

The J gene is TRBJ2-2, the V gene TRBV30, with 11 bases aligning to TRBD2. Germline V gives CDR1 GTSNPN, CDR2 SVGIG (reference sequence). Losses at the gene ends were 3 bases for V and 7 bases for J; bases not matched to a gene: 4. There are 14 residues in the CDR3. CDR3 sequence reads: CAWRTSGEGGELFF. The CDR3 DNA reads TGTGCCTGGAGGACTAGCGGGGAAGGCGGGGAGCTGTTTTTT.